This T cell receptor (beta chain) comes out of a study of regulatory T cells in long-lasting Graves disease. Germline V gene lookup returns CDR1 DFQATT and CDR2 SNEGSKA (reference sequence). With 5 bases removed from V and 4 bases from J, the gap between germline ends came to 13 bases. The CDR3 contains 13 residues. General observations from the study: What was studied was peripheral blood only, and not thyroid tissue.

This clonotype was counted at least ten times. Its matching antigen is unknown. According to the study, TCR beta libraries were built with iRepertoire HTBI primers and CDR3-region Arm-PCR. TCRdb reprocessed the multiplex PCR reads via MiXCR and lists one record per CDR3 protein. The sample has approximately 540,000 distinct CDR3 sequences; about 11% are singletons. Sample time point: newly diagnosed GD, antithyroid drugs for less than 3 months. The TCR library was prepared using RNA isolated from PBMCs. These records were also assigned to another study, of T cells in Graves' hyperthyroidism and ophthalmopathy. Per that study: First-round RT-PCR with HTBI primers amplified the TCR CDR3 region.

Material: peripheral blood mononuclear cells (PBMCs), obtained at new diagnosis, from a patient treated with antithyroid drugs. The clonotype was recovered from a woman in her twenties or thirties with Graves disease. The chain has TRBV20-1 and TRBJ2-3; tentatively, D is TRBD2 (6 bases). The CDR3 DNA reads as TGCAGTGCTTGGGGACTCTACCCAGATACGCAGTATTTT. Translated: CSAWGLYPDTQYF.